Listed here is a single TCR beta chain. Its cognate antigen is unknown. The data were taken from a study of response to subunit inactivated influenza vaccine. Findings and caveats of the study: The authors proposed limited new T cell recruitment per seasonal influenza vaccination.

V lost 1 base to trimming and J lost 4 bases; unmatched junction nucleotides: 5. The CDR3 has 15 amino acids. CDR1 and CDR2 (germline): LGHNA, YSLEER. TCRdb recomputed calls from the RT-PCR reads with MiXCR, one row per CDR3 protein. This table holds 590,000 or so distinct CDR3 sequences, 11% to 15% found once. The TCR comes from a man aged 50 or older who received an inactivated influenza vaccine. The V call is TRBV4-3, the J call TRBJ2-3; 7 bases are a match to TRBD1. The specimen was PBMCs from blood, collected around two weeks before vaccination. The CDR3 DNA is TGCGCCAGCAGCCAAGTATCCCAGGGGGCAGATACGCAGTATTTT. The encoded protein is CASSQVSQGADTQYF.